The rows below give T cell receptor beta chains drawn from one sample of a study of cytomegalovirus exposure and HLA in healthy donors. Using immunoSEQ multiplex PCR, the repertoire was profiled, and TCRdb retains in-frame clones only, with some absent. The sample lists 160,000 or so clones, approximately 77% seen once, with around 2.4% in the top ten. Sample: PBMCs. The receptors were gathered from a female donor in good health and CMV-seronegative. Each CDR3 is given with its conserved first and last residue. Fields, in order: D gene, clone size, V gene, J gene, CDR3 protein, CDR3 DNA. The D gene is left open where the match is weak. Not every row has a clone size; where given, it reads once, few, many or a size class.

>.|.|TRBV5-1|TRBJ1-1
CASSSSGEAFF
TGCGCCAGCAGCTCGTCGGGTGAAGCTTTCTTT
>.|.|TRBV29-1|TRBJ2-7
CSVNRATGEYEQYF
TGCAGCGTCAATCGAGCAACGGGAGAATACGAGCAGTACTTC
>.|.|TRBV6-6|TRBJ2-2
CASSYALVTGELFF
TGTGCCAGCAGTTATGCGTTGGTCACCGGGGAGCTGTTTTTT
>.|.|TRBV4-1|TRBJ1-6
CASSRWTDNSPLHF
TGCGCCAGCAGCCGATGGACAGATAATTCACCCCTCCACTTT
>TRBD1|.|TRBV6-5|TRBJ2-1
CASTRTGAYNEQFF
TGTGCCAGCACGCGGACAGGGGCCTACAATGAGCAGTTCTTC
>.|.|TRBV10-3|TRBJ2-7
CAISGGDLYEQYF
TGTGCCATCAGTGGGGGAGATCTCTACGAGCAGTACTTC
>.|.|TRBV20-1|TRBJ2-7
CSARGGYEQYF
TGCAGTGCCCGCGGTGGCTACGAGCAGTACTTC
>.|.|TRBV5-1|TRBJ1-1
CASSPGRGSTEAFF
TGCGCCAGCAGCCCCGGCCGAGGAAGCACTGAAGCTTTCTTT
>.|.|TRBV21-1|TRBJ2-4
CASSFRPGQQEYIQYF
TGTGCCAGCAGCTTCCGCCCGGGACAGCAGGAGTACATTCAGTACTTC
>TRBD2|.|TRBV15|TRBJ2-5
CATSSPWASGSGETQYF
TGTGCCACCAGCAGCCCGTGGGCTAGCGGGAGTGGGGAGACCCAGTACTTC
>.|.|TRBV7-2|TRBJ2-4
CASSLVENIQYF
TGTGCCAGCAGCTTAGTAGAAAACATTCAGTACTTC
>.|once|TRBV5-1|TRBJ2-2
CASSFSAGDTGELFF
TGCGCCAGCAGCTTTTCTGCCGGGGACACCGGGGAGCTGTTTTTT
>TRBD1|.|TRBV19|TRBJ1-5
CASSIQGVLNQPQHF
TGTGCCAGTAGCATCCAGGGGGTTTTGAATCAGCCCCAGCATTTT
>TRBD2|.|TRBV7-6|TRBJ2-1
CASSLEGSGGVLFF
TGTGCCAGCAGCTTAGAGGGTAGCGGGGGGGTGCTGTTCTTC
>.|.|TRBV7-7|TRBJ2-3
CASSGGGLTDTQYF
TGTGCTAGCAGCGGCGGTGGGTTAACAGATACGCAGTATTTT
>.|.|TRBV12-2|TRBJ1-2
CASRTRTGYGYTF
TGTGCAAGTCGCACCCGGACAGGCTATGGCTACACCTTC
>.|.|TRBV28|TRBJ2-7
CASSSSGYNSYEQYF
TGTGCCAGCAGCTCCTCCGGGTACAACTCCTACGAGCAGTACTTC
>.|.|TRBV14|TRBJ2-5
CASSPMIRQLQETQYF
TGTGCCAGCAGCCCGATGATTAGACAGCTCCAAGAGACCCAGTACTTC
>TRBD2|few|TRBV4-2|TRBJ2-5
CASSQGGREVRETQYF
TGTGCCAGCAGCCAAGGCGGGCGGGAGGTACGAGAGACCCAGTACTTC